These T cell receptor beta chains were read from a single sample in a study of blood T cell repertoires in COVID-19. TCRdb's table, derived via immunoSEQ multiplex PCR, lists solely in-frame clones and lacks some. The data show 250,000 or so clones, 70% to 90% seen once. What was sequenced was PBMCs or T cells enriched from blood (not recorded which). The receptors were gathered from a woman in her twenties or thirties with acute COVID-19. Each CDR3 is given with its conserved first and last residue.

j_gene | v_gene | len | CDR3aa
TRBJ2-3 | TRBV19 | 15 | CASTLSGSAADTQYF
TRBJ1-3 | TRBV28 | 11 | CASSSPHTIYF
TRBJ2-5 | TRBV18 | 14 | CASSSYGVQETQYF
TRBJ1-1 | TRBV6-6 | 14 | CASRYREKNTEAFF
TRBJ2-1 | TRBV29-1 | 13 | CSVERQLNNEQFF
TRBJ2-2 | TRBV7-3 | 15 | CASSSWGGYTGELFF
TRBJ2-3 | TRBV6-4 | 15 | CASSRTSASTDTQYF
TRBJ2-1 | TRBV19 | 14 | CASSIGRVNNEQFF
TRBJ2-5 | TRBV15 | 15 | CATSRVPGDGETQYF
TRBJ2-2 | TRBV12-3/TRBV12-4 | 13 | CASSSGGIGELFF
TRBJ1-1 | TRBV24-1 | 15 | CATSDARVRDTEAFF
TRBJ2-2 | TRBV10-1 | 13 | CASSESRRGLLFF
TRBJ2-3 | TRBV6-4 | 13 | CASSVRSTDTQYF
TRBJ2-7 | TRBV6-5 | 11 | CASRDTTEQYF
TRBJ1-5 | TRBV2 | 14 | CASSGGQVNQPQHF
TRBJ1-4 | TRBV4-3 | 15 | CASSQDQDRGWKLFF
TRBJ2-3 | TRBV5-1 | 18 | CASSREGGRLPRTDTQYF
TRBJ1-2 | TRBV28 | 12 | CASSARGHGYTF
TRBJ2-3 | TRBV2 | 12 | CGHGRGLDTQYF
TRBJ2-6 | TRBV7-9 | 16 | CASSPDSGTGANVLTF